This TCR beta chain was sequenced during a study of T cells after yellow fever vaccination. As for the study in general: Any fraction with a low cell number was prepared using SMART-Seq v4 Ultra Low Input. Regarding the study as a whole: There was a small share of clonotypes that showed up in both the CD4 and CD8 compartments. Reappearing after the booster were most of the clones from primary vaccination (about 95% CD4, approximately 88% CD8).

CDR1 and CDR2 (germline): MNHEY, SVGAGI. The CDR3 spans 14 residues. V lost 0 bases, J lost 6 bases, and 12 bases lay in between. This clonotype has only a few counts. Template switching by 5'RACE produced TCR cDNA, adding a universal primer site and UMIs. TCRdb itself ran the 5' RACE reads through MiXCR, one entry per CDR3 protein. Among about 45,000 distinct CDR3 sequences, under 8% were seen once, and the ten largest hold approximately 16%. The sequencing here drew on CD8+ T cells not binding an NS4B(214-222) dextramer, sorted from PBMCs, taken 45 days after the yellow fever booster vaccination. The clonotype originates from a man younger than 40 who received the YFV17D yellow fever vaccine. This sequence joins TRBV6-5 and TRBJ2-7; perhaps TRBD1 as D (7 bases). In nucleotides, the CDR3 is TGTGCCAGCAGTTACTCTGGAGGGGGCGGCGAGCAGTACTTC. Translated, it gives CASSYSGGGGEQYF.